The 23 T cell receptor beta chains presented below share a single source sample, sequenced in a study of T cells in Graves' hyperthyroidism and ophthalmopathy. Regions amplified from RNA transcripts were the TCR beta CDR3 regions. The HTBI primer set served for first-round RT-PCR of the TCR CDR3. TCRdb called the multiplex PCR reads again in MiXCR, with one record for every CDR3 protein. The sample holds 300,000 to 450,000 distinct CDR3 sequences, roughly 25% seen once. Source material: blood. The receptor source for this set is a man aged 50-59 years with Graves' hyperthyroidism.

This clonotype was picked up many times. The J gene is TRBJ1-1, the V gene TRBV2; the D is unclear. Germline V gene lookup returns CDR1 SNHLY and CDR2 FYNNEI. This CDR3 is 13 amino acids long. Trimming shortened V by 4 bases and J by 8 bases, and 14 bases separated the two germline ends. For the CDR3, the DNA is TGTGCCAGCAGTGTACCGGGGTTATCGGAAGCTTTCTTT. Its translation is CASSVPGLSEAFF.

The chain carries TRBV10-3 and TRBJ1-1; no clear D gene. Germline loops: CDR1 ENHRY, CDR2 SYGVKD. V was pared by 0 bases and J by 11 bases, with 13 bases between. The CDR3 sequence is 13 residues long. CDR3 nucleotide sequence: TGTGCCATCAGTGAGTCGGCCATCCCGGTGGCTTTCTTT. This sequence encodes CAISESAIPVAFF.

This chain connects TRBV3-1 to TRBJ2-7; D perhaps matches TRBD2 (7 bases). The V end was cut by 2 bases, the J end by 0 bases, with 8 bases between. This CDR3 is 14 amino acids long. Per the germline V gene, CDR1 is LGHDT and CDR2 is YNNKEL (reference sequence). This CDR3 reads CASSQRGGSYEQYF. In DNA, the CDR3 is TGTGCCAGCAGCCAAAGGGGGGGCTCCTACGAGCAGTACTTC.

The J gene is TRBJ2-5, the V gene TRBV5-5; D might be TRBD2 (5 bases). V was clipped by 0 bases and J by 9 bases, with 9 bases between them. The CDR3 length is 12 residues. The germline gives CDR1 SGHKS, CDR2 YYEKEE (reference sequence). The CDR3 protein is CASSLGPGSQYF. The CDR3 nucleotides read TGTGCCAGCAGCTTGGGGCCGGGGTCCCAGTACTTC.

This clonotype was recorded a few times. This sequence joins TRBV11-2 and TRBJ2-2; 8 bases are a match to TRBD1. The J segment lost 4 bases and the V segment lost 5 bases, leaving 12 bases of the junction unmatched. The CDR3 has 17 amino acids. Germline V lookup: CDR1 SGHAT, CDR2 FQNNGV. The CDR3 sequence: CASSTPHRGEGTGELFF. The DNA of the CDR3 is TGTGCCAGCAGCACCCCACACAGGGGGGAAGGCACCGGGGAGCTGTTTTTT.

This clonotype was seen at least ten times. The rearrangement links TRBV7-9 to TRBJ2-7; 11 positions agree with TRBD2. J gave up 2 bases and V 5 bases, and 8 bases lay outside the gene matches. The CDR3 covers 16 residues. Looked up from germline, CDR1 is SEHNR and CDR2 is FQNEAQ (reference sequence). The CDR3 loop is CASSPLAGVITYEQYF. The CDR3 DNA follows: TGTGCCAGCAGCCCACTAGCGGGAGTTATCACCTACGAGCAGTACTTC.

The chain combines TRBV11-2 with TRBJ2-2, with TRBD2 matching over 10 bases. Germline-derived CDR1 and CDR2 are SGHAT and FQNNGV. J was trimmed by 6 bases and V by 6 bases; bases with no gene match: 10. The CDR3 is 16 amino acids. The CDR3 nucleotides are TGTGCCAGCAGGGGCCTGTCTAGCGGGAGATCCGGGGAGCTGTTTTTT. Its translation is CASRGLSSGRSGELFF.

This clonotype was picked up many times. The chain recombines TRBV3-1 with TRBJ2-1; D gene uncertain. CDR3 size: 15 residues. Germline V gives CDR1 LGHDT, CDR2 YNNKEL (reference sequence). The germline V and J ends were trimmed by 2 bases and 0 bases, with 8 bases remaining between them. The CDR3 DNA sequence: TGTGCCAGCAGCCAATTCACCACCTCCTACAATGAGCAGTTCTTC. Translated, it gives CASSQFTTSYNEQFF.

J is TRBJ1-1 and V is TRBV20-1; no definite D call. Germline lookup yields CDR1 DFQATT and CDR2 SNEGSKA (reference sequence). Trimming stripped 3 bases from V and 3 bases from J, with 17 bases between. This CDR3 contains 15 residues. The CDR3 loop is CSASPRAGMDTEAFF. The CDR3, as DNA: TGCAGTGCTAGCCCCCGAGCAGGTATGGACACTGAAGCTTTCTTT.

This clonotype was detected ten times or more. CDR3 sequence (DNA): TGTGCCAGCAGCTTAGCCCCCCACCCGGACTACGAGCAGTACTTC. It specifies CASSLAPHPDYEQYF. The chain is built from TRBV7-2 and TRBJ2-7; D remains ambiguous. Trimming took 0 bases from V and 3 from J, leaving 12 bases between them. This CDR3 contains 15 residues. Germline V gene lookup returns CDR1 SGHTA and CDR2 FQGNSA.

At least ten counts were recorded for this clonotype. V gene TRBV3-1 combines with J gene TRBJ1-2; weak D call: TRBD1 (5 bases). Between the trimmed V and J ends, which lost 8 bases and 3 bases, there was a span of 16 bases. Germline CDR1 reads LGHDT; CDR2 reads YNNKEL (reference sequence). The CDR3 is 14 residues long. The CDR3 nucleotides are TGTGCCAGCGCACATAACGGCAGGGACTATGGCTACACCTTC. Encoded protein: CASAHNGRDYGYTF.

In this sample, this clonotype turned up a few times. One end of the junction fails to match germline, which may point to a read error. This chain connects TRBV2 to TRBJ2-5; a weak D match, TRBD1 (6 bases). CDR1 and CDR2 from the germline V gene are SNHLY and FYNNEI. The CDR3 is 15 residues long. DNA of the CDR3: TGCGCCAGCAGCCATAACCTCAGGGGTGGGGAGACCCAGTACTTC. Amino acid sequence: CASSHNLRGGETQYF.

Points on this clonotype: A clone one base away is much larger, so this may be a read error. The gene calls are TRBV7-2 and TRBJ2-5, with D hard to call. There are 14 residues in the CDR3. Germline CDR1 and CDR2: SGHTA and FQGNSA. Here the CDR3 reads CASSLSALVETRYF. DNA for the CDR3: TGTGCCAGCAGCTTATCCGCCCTGGTAGAGACCCGGTACTTC.

The V and J genes are TRBV6-1 and TRBJ2-1, with 7 bases identical to TRBD1. The CDR3 contains 15 residues. CDR1 is MNHNS and CDR2 is SASEGT in the germline V gene. V trimming: 5 bases; J trimming: 2 bases; junction bases outside the gene matches: 6. The CDR3 region has the DNA TGTGCCAGCAGTCCTTGGGACAGCACCTACAATGAGCAGTTCTTC. As protein: CASSPWDSTYNEQFF.

This clonotype was seen at least ten times. The rearrangement joins TRBV3-1 to TRBJ1-5, with D perhaps matching TRBD1 (5 bases). The CDR3 spans 15 residues. V was trimmed by 4 bases and J by 1 base, leaving 11 bases between them. Germline V gene data show CDR1 as LGHDT and CDR2 as YNNKEL (reference sequence). The CDR3 loop reads CASSPTGGSNQPQHF. CDR3 sequence (DNA): TGTGCCAGCAGCCCGACGGGGGGGAGCAATCAGCCCCAGCATTTT.

The rearrangement uses TRBV11-1 and TRBJ2-5, with 7 bases matching TRBD1. V dropped 6 bases and J dropped 1; count of bases not matched to a gene: 5. The CDR3 has 14 amino acids. Germline CDR1 SGHAT, CDR2 FQDESV (reference sequence). The CDR3 sequence: CASRGQTRQETQYF. CDR3 in DNA: TGTGCCAGCAGGGGACAGACCCGCCAAGAGACCCAGTACTTC.

This clonotype was seen repeatedly, ten times or more. This chain links TRBV11-3 with TRBJ2-1; a weak D match, TRBD2 (5 bases). The CDR3 length is 14 residues. V was shortened by 6 bases and J by 0 bases, with 9 bases between the two germline ends. Germline CDR1 is SGHNT and CDR2 is YENEEA. CDR3 region: CASRADSSYNEQFF. The CDR3 bases are TGTGCCAGCAGAGCGGATAGCTCCTACAATGAGCAGTTCTTC. Full variable domain (missing parts from reference TRBV11-3 and TRBJ2-1): EAGVVQSPRYKIIEKKQPVAFWCNPISGHNTLYWYLQNLGQGPELLIRYENEEAVDDSQLPKDRFSAERLKGVDSTLKIQPAELGDSAVYLCASRADSSYNEQFFGPGTRLTVL.

The count of this clonotype is one. The rearrangement uses TRBV19 and TRBJ1-1; D is ambiguous. This CDR3 is built from 15 residues. V shed 9 bases and J shed 2 bases, with 19 bases lying between them. Germline CDR1 is LNHDA and CDR2 is SQIVND (reference sequence). Written as DNA, the CDR3 is TGTGCCAGCCGCCGGCGTCGAACGTACAACACTGAAGCTTTCTTT. Residues: CASRRRRTYNTEAFF.

The chain combines TRBV7-9 with TRBJ2-2; 9 bases fit TRBD1. In germline, CDR1 is SEHNR, CDR2 FQNEAQ (reference sequence). The CDR3 covers 14 residues. With 6 bases clipped from V and 4 bases from J, the junction kept 3 bases outside the gene matches. The CDR3 DNA reads TGTGCCAGCAGACGACAGGGGGGCACCGGGGAGCTGTTTTTT. Residues: CASRRQGGTGELFF.

This clonotype has only one observation. The V gene is TRBV29-1, the J gene TRBJ2-2, with D uncertain. Germline CDR1 and CDR2: SQVTM and ANQGSEA. CDR3 length: 13 amino acids. The CDR3 loop is CSAWSIDTGELFF. The CDR3 nucleotides are TGCAGTGCCTGGAGCATAGACACCGGGGAGCTGTTTTTT.

V usage is TRBV5-1 and J usage is TRBJ2-1, with D perhaps being TRBD1 or TRBD2 (5 bases each). Germline loops: CDR1 SGHRS, CDR2 YFSETQ. Trimming pared 4 bases from V and 9 bases from J, leaving 14 bases between. The CDR3 is 13 amino acids. CDR3 loop: CASSRGTSGEQFF. The CDR3 coding sequence is TGCGCCAGCAGCCGGGGCACTAGTGGTGAGCAGTTCTTC.

This clonotype has a count of ten or more. The genes are TRBV2 and TRBJ1-1; TRBD1 aligns across 8 bases. CDR3 size: 14 residues. V was clipped by 5 bases and J by 5 bases; unmatched bases: 7. Germline loops: CDR1 SNHLY, CDR2 FYNNEI. CDR3 nucleotides: TGTGCCAGCAGTAGACAGGGGCCGAGGACTGAAGCTTTCTTT. Translated, it gives CASSRQGPRTEAFF.

This clonotype showed up just a few times. The genes are TRBV20-1 and TRBJ1-2; weak D call: TRBD1 (5 bases). V dropped 5 bases and J dropped 1 base, with 8 bases sitting between them. Germline values: CDR1 DFQATT, CDR2 SNEGSKA (reference sequence). This CDR3 is built from 12 residues. CDR3 region: CSARQNNYGYTF. DNA for the CDR3: TGCAGTGCTCGACAGAATAACTATGGCTACACCTTC.